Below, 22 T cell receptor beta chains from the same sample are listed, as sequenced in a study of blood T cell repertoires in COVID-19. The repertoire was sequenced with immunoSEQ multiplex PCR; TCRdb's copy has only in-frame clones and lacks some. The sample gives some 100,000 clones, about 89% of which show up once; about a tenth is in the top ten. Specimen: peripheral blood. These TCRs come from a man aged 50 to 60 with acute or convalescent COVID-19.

The CDR3 sequence: CASLGGTGELFF. CDR3 nucleotides: TGTGCCAGCTTAGGGGGCACCGGGGAGCTGTTTTTT. The J gene is TRBJ2-2, the V gene TRBV2; TRBD1 is a possible D gene (6 bases). V lost 8 bases and J 4 bases, leaving 8 bases between the germline ends. Germline-derived CDR1 and CDR2 are SNHLY and FYNNEI. The CDR3 contains 12 residues.

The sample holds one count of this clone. The CDR3, as DNA: TGTGCCACCAGTGACTCAGGAATCTACGAGCAGTACTTC. Amino acid sequence: CATSDSGIYEQYF. This chain joins TRBV24-1 and TRBJ2-7; the D is unclear. CDR1 and CDR2 (germline): KGHDR, SFDVKD. CDR3 length: 13 residues. V gave up 4 bases and J gave up 3 bases, with 9 bases separating them.

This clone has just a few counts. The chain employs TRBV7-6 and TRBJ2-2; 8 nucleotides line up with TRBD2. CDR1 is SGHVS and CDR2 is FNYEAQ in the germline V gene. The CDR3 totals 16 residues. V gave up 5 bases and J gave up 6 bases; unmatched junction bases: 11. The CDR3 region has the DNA TGTGCCAGCAGCCCCAAGGGGCGGGAGGTGGCCGGGGAGCTGTTTTTT. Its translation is CASSPKGREVAGELFF. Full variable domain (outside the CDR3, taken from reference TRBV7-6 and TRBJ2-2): GAGVSQSPRYKVTKRGQDVALRCDPISGHVSLYWYRQALGQGPEFLTYFNYEAQQDKSGLPNDRFSAERPEGSISTLTIQRTEQRDSAMYRCASSPKGREVAGELFFGEGSRLTVL.

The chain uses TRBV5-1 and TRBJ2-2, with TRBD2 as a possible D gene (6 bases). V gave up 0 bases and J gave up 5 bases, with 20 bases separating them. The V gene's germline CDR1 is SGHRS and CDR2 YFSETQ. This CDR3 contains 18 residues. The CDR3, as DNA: TGCGCCAGCAGCTTGGGGAGGGTTGGACCTTGGTCGACCGGGGAGCTGTTTTTT. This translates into CASSLGRVGPWSTGELFF.

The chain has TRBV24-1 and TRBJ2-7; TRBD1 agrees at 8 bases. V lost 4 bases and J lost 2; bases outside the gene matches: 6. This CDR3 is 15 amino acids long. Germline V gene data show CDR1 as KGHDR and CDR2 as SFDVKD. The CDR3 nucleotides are TGTGCCACCAGTGACTCCGGGACAGGAACCTACGAGCAGTACTTC. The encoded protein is CATSDSGTGTYEQYF.

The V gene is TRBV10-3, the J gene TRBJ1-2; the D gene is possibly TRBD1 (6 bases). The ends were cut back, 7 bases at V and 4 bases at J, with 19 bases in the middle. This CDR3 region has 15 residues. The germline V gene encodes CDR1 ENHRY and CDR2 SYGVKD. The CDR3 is CAINEGGRVAYGYTF. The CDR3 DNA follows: TGTGCCATCAACGAGGGGGGGCGCGTTGCCTATGGCTACACCTTC.

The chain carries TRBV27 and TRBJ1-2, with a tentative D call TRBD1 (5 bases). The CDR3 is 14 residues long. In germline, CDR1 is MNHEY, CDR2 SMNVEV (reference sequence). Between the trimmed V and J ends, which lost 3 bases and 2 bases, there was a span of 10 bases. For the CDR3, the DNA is TGTGCCAGCAGTTTGGGCAGGGAAAACTATGGCTACACCTTC. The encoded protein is CASSLGRENYGYTF.

The CDR3 DNA reads as TGTGCCAGCAGCCATAGTGACAGACCCACTGAAGCTTTCTTT. Residues: CASSHSDRPTEAFF. V is TRBV3-1 (or the pseudogene TRBV3-2) and J is TRBJ1-1, with D possibly being TRBD1 (5 bases). V lost 3 bases and J lost 4, with 12 bases in between. The CDR3 spans 14 residues. The germline V gene has CDR1 LGHDT and CDR2 YNNKEL (reference sequence).

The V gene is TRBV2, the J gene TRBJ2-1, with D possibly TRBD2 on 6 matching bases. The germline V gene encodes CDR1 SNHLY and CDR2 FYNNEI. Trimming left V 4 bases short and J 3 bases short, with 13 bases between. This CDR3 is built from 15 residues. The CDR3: CASSAAGSNYNEQFF. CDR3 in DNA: TGTGCCAGCAGTGCCGCGGGGTCAAACTACAATGAGCAGTTCTTC.

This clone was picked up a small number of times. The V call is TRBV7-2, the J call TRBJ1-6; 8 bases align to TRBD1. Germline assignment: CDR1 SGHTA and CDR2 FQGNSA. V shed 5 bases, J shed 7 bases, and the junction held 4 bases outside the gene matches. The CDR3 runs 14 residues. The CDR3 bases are TGTGCCAGCAGCGTAACAGGGGGGAATTCACCCCTCCACTTT. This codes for CASSVTGGNSPLHF.

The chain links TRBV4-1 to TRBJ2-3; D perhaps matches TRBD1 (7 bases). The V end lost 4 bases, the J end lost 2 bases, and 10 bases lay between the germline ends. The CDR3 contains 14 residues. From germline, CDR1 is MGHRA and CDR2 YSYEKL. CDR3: CASSPGGITDTQYF. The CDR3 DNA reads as TGCGCCAGCAGCCCAGGGGGGATCACAGATACGCAGTATTTT.

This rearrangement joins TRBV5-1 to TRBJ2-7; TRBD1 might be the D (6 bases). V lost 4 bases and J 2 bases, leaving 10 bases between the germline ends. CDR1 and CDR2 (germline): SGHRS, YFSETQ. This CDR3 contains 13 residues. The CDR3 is CASSIDRTYEQYF. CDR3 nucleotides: TGCGCCAGCAGCATCGACAGGACCTACGAGCAGTACTTC.

The CDR3: CATSHPSEELFF. DNA of the CDR3: TGTGCCACCAGCCACCCCAGTGAGGAGCTGTTTTTT. The chain has TRBV15 and TRBJ2-2; D call uncertain. Trimming shortened V by 5 bases and J by 10 bases, and 11 bases separated the two germline ends. From germline, CDR1 is LNHNV and CDR2 YYDKDF (reference sequence). The CDR3 is 12 amino acids.

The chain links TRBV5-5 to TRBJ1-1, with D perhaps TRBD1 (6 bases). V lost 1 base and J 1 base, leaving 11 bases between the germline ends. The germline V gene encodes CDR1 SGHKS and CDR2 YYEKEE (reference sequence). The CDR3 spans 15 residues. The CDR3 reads CASSLYQGTNTEAFF. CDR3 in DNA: TGTGCCAGCAGCTTGTATCAGGGGACGAACACTGAAGCTTTCTTT. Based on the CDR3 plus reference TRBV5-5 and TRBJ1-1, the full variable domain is DAGVTQSPTHLIKTRGQQVTLRCSPISGHKSVSWYQQVLGQGPQFIFQYYEKEERGRGNFPDRFSARQFPNYSSELNVNALLLGDSALYLCASSLYQGTNTEAFFGQGTRLTVV.

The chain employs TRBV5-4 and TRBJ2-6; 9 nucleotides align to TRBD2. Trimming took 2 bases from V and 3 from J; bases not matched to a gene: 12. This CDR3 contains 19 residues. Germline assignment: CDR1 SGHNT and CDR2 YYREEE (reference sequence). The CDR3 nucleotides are TGTGCCAGCAGCTTCCCACAGCTAGCGGGGTACGATGGGGCCAACGTCCTGACTTTC. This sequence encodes CASSFPQLAGYDGANVLTF.

In DNA, the CDR3 is TGTGCCAGCAGTGGTCGGACAGAACCCAATCAGCCCCAGCATTTT. This encodes CASSGRTEPNQPQHF. The rearrangement links TRBV6-1 to TRBJ1-5; D might be TRBD1 (6 bases). Deletions cut 4 bases from V and 3 bases from J, with 13 bases between. The CDR3 runs 15 residues. Germline V gene lookup returns CDR1 MNHNS and CDR2 SASEGT.

The CDR3 region has the DNA TGTGCCAGCAGCTTAGTCACCCCAGGTTACGAGCAGTACTTC. Translation gives CASSLVTPGYEQYF. This chain connects TRBV7-2 to TRBJ2-7; no clear D. The germline V gene has CDR1 SGHTA and CDR2 FQGNSA. The CDR3 is 14 residues long. Trimming stripped 1 base from V and 4 bases from J, with 11 bases between.

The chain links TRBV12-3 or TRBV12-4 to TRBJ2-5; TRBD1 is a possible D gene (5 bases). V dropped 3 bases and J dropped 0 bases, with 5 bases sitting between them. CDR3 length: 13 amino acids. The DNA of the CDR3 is TGTGCCAGCAGTTTGGACAACCAAGAGACCCAGTACTTC. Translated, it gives CASSLDNQETQYF.

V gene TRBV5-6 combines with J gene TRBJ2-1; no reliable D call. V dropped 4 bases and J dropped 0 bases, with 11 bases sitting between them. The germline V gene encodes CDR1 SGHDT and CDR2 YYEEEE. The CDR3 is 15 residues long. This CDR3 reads CASSPGPSSYNEQFF. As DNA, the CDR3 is TGTGCCAGCAGCCCTGGGCCGAGCTCCTACAATGAGCAGTTCTTC.

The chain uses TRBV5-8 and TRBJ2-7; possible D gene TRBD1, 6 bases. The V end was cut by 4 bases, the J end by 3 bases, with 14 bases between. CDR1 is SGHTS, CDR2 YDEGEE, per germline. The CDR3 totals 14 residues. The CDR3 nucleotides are TGTGCCAGCAGCGGGGGACAACAATTCTACGAGCAGTACTTC. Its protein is CASSGGQQFYEQYF.

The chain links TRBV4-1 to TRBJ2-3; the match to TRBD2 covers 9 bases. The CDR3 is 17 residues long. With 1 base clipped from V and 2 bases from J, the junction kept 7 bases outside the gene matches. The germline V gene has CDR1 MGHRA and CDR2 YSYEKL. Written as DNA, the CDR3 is TGCGCCAGCAGCCAAGGGTCTCGACTAGCGGCCACAGATACGCAGTATTTT. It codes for CASSQGSRLAATDTQYF.

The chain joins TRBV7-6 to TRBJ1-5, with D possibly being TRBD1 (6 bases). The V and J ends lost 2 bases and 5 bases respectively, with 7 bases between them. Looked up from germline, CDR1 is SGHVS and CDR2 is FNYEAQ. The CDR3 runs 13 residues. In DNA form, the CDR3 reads TGTGCCAGCAGCTTATCAGGGGATCAGCCCCAGCATTTT. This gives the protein CASSLSGDQPQHF.